Listed below are T cell receptor beta chains from one sample, sequenced in a study of blood T cell repertoires in COVID-19. Some clones are missing from TCRdb's copy, which holds only in-frame ones; the method was immunoSEQ multiplex PCR. The table includes about 190,000 clones, roughly nine tenths detected once. The sequenced material came from peripheral blood. The source of these receptors is a woman aged 25 to 39 with active or convalescent COVID-19. Each CDR3 is given with its conserved first and last residue. The order of the fields is J gene, V gene, clone size, D gene, CDR3 DNA, CDR3 protein. D genes are given only for firm matches. Not every row has a clone size; where given, it reads once, few, many or a size class.

J: TRBJ1-5
V: TRBV11-2
size: -
D: TRBD1
DNA: TGTGCCAGCAGCGTAACACAGGGGAATCAGCCCCAGCATTTT
CDR3: CASSVTQGNQPQHF

J: TRBJ2-5
V: TRBV11-2
size: -
D: -
DNA: TGTGCCAGCAGCCCGGGGGGCCAACTTGGGACCCAGTACTTC
CDR3: CASSPGGQLGTQYF

J: TRBJ2-5
V: TRBV30
size: -
D: TRBD2
DNA: TGTGCCTGGATACGGGGACTACAGTACCAAGAGACCCAGTACTTC
CDR3: CAWIRGLQYQETQYF

J: TRBJ1-1
V: TRBV10-2
size: few
D: -
DNA: TGCGCCAGCTATGAGCCCCGCACGAACACTGAAGCTTTCTTT
CDR3: CASYEPRTNTEAFF

J: TRBJ1-2
V: TRBV3-1/TRBV3-2
size: -
D: TRBD1
DNA: TGTGCCAGCAGCCAAATGGACAGGGGCTATGGCTACACCTTC
CDR3: CASSQMDRGYGYTF

J: TRBJ2-3
V: TRBV7-2
size: -
D: TRBD2
DNA: TGTGCCAGCAGCTTCGCGCCAGGGACTAGAGGTACAGATACGCAGTATTTT
CDR3: CASSFAPGTRGTDTQYF

J: TRBJ1-6
V: TRBV6-4
size: medium-sized
D: -
DNA: TGTGCCAGCAGTGACTCGAGTAATTCACCCCTCCACTTT
CDR3: CASSDSSNSPLHF

J: TRBJ2-3
V: TRBV3-1/TRBV3-2
size: -
D: -
DNA: TGTGCCAGCAGGCGGGACTGGAGGGATACGCAGTATTTT
CDR3: CASRRDWRDTQYF

J: TRBJ2-5
V: TRBV11-2
size: -
D: TRBD2
DNA: TGTGCCAGCAGCTTAGGGACTAGCGTCCAAGAGACCCAGTACTTC
CDR3: CASSLGTSVQETQYF

J: TRBJ2-5
V: TRBV5-1
size: -
D: -
DNA: TGCGCCAGCAGCTTCCCGGGGTCACAAGAGACCCAGTACTTC
CDR3: CASSFPGSQETQYF

J: TRBJ2-3
V: TRBV6-2/TRBV6-3
size: -
D: TRBD2
DNA: TGTGCCAGCAGTTATAGACTAGCGGGAGTGGCAGATACGCAGTATTTT
CDR3: CASSYRLAGVADTQYF

J: TRBJ2-5
V: TRBV7-9
size: -
D: -
DNA: TGTGCCAGCAGCTCCCAGACAGGCCGTTTGGGTGAAGAGACCCAGTACTTC
CDR3: CASSSQTGRLGEETQYF

J: TRBJ1-2
V: TRBV9
size: once
D: -
DNA: TGTGCCAGCAGCGCGGACACCCGTGCCTATGGCTACACCTTC
CDR3: CASSADTRAYGYTF

J: TRBJ2-1
V: TRBV20-1
size: -
D: -
DNA: TGCAGTGCTAGTCAGCGGCAAAGTGAGCAGTTCTTC
CDR3: CSASQRQSEQFF

J: TRBJ2-7
V: TRBV19
size: -
D: TRBD1
DNA: TGTGCCAGTAGTCCGGCTCAGGGGGCTTCAAGAGAGCAGTACTTC
CDR3: CASSPAQGASREQYF

J: TRBJ2-2
V: TRBV2
size: -
D: TRBD2
DNA: TGTGCCAGCGGGGGTAGCGGGGCGAACACCGGGGAGCTGTTTTTT
CDR3: CASGGSGANTGELFF

J: TRBJ1-2
V: TRBV28
size: -
D: TRBD1
DNA: TGTGCCAGCAGTTTGCGACTGACAGGGAACTATGGCTACACCTTC
CDR3: CASSLRLTGNYGYTF

J: TRBJ1-1
V: TRBV5-6
size: -
D: -
DNA: TGTGCCAGCAGCTTCGGAGGGCAAAACACTGAAGCTTTCTTT
CDR3: CASSFGGQNTEAFF

J: TRBJ2-1
V: TRBV11-2
size: -
D: TRBD2
DNA: TGTGCCAGCAGCACCCTAGCGGGAATTTACAATGAGCAGTTCTTC
CDR3: CASSTLAGIYNEQFF

J: TRBJ1-5
V: TRBV3-1/TRBV3-2
size: -
D: TRBD1
DNA: TGTGCCAGCAGCCGGGACAGGTGGTCCCAGCCCCAGCATTTT
CDR3: CASSRDRWSQPQHF

J: TRBJ2-3
V: TRBV5-1
size: -
D: -
DNA: TGCGCCAGCAGCTTGTATTCAGGGGCTAGCACAGATACGCAGTATTTT
CDR3: CASSLYSGASTDTQYF

J: TRBJ2-7
V: TRBV5-4
size: -
D: -
DNA: TGTGCCAGCAGCTTAAGGACAACCAGGGAAGAGCAGTACTTC
CDR3: CASSLRTTREEQYF

J: TRBJ2-1
V: TRBV5-4
size: -
D: TRBD2
DNA: TGTGCCAGCAGCTTGGGGGCTAGCGGGGGTATCTATGAGCAGTTCTTC
CDR3: CASSLGASGGIYEQFF

J: TRBJ2-3
V: TRBV5-1
size: -
D: TRBD1
DNA: TGCGCCAGCAGTCCGGGACAGGAGATGGATACGCAGTATTTT
CDR3: CASSPGQEMDTQYF

J: TRBJ2-1
V: TRBV9
size: -
D: -
DNA: TGTGCCAGCAGCTCTAGCCGAATTGGGGGGAGCTCCTACAATGAGCAGTTCTTC
CDR3: CASSSSRIGGSSYNEQFF

J: TRBJ2-6
V: TRBV27
size: -
D: -
DNA: TGTGCCAGCAGTTTATCGGGGACTTGGAACGTCCTGACTTTC
CDR3: CASSLSGTWNVLTF

J: TRBJ1-1
V: TRBV18
size: few
D: -
DNA: TGTGCCAGCTCATCCTCAGGTGAAGCTTTCTTT
CDR3: CASSSSGEAFF

J: TRBJ2-7
V: TRBV18
size: -
D: -
DNA: TGTGCCAGCTCCGCGCCCTCCTACGAGCAGTACTTC
CDR3: CASSAPSYEQYF

J: TRBJ1-2
V: TRBV7-9
size: few
D: -
DNA: TGTGCCAGCAGCTTAGCGGGGGGGATCTATGGCTACACCTTC
CDR3: CASSLAGGIYGYTF

J: TRBJ2-1
V: TRBV7-7
size: -
D: -
DNA: TGTGCTAGCAGTGAAATCCCGGGACAAGAGCAGTTCTTC
CDR3: CASSEIPGQEQFF

J: TRBJ1-2
V: TRBV12-3/TRBV12-4
size: -
D: -
DNA: TGTGCCAGCCTCTCCGGGGGGCTCGGGGGCTACACCTTC
CDR3: CASLSGGLGGYTF

J: TRBJ2-6
V: TRBV28
size: -
D: -
DNA: TGTGCCAGCAGTTTCCGGCAGGGAACCTCTGGGGCCAACGTCCTGACTTTC
CDR3: CASSFRQGTSGANVLTF

J: TRBJ2-1
V: TRBV7-9
size: -
D: TRBD1
DNA: TGTGCCAGCAGCCCGGACAGGTATCATGGTAATGAGCAGTTCTTC
CDR3: CASSPDRYHGNEQFF

J: TRBJ1-2
V: TRBV18
size: -
D: -
DNA: TGTGCCAGCTCACAATCCGTTACGGTCGAATCCCTTGGCTACACCTTC
CDR3: CASSQSVTVESLGYTF

J: TRBJ1-4
V: TRBV9
size: once
D: -
DNA: TGTGCCAGCAGCGTACGTACAGGGAACGGTAATGAAAAACTGTTTTTT
CDR3: CASSVRTGNGNEKLFF

J: TRBJ2-3
V: TRBV24-1
size: -
D: -
DNA: TGTGCCACCAGTGATTTGTCGCTGGAGGCAGATACGCAGTATTTT
CDR3: CATSDLSLEADTQYF

J: TRBJ2-7
V: TRBV20-1
size: few
D: -
DNA: TGCAGTGCTAGTACCGGAGAGGTCGAGCAGTACTTC
CDR3: CSASTGEVEQYF

J: TRBJ1-2
V: TRBV28
size: once
D: -
DNA: TGTGCCAGCAGGGTCACAGGTTTAAGGGGTTTCGGGTATGGCTACACCTTC
CDR3: CASRVTGLRGFGYGYTF

J: TRBJ1-2
V: TRBV7-9
size: once
D: TRBD1
DNA: TGTGCCAGCAGCTTGGGGACAGGGGGCCTGTCTGGTGGCTACACCTTC
CDR3: CASSLGTGGLSGGYTF

J: TRBJ2-2
V: TRBV6-1
size: -
D: -
DNA: TGTGCCAGCAGTGAAACGAGGGGGGAGCTGTTTTTT
CDR3: CASSETRGELFF

J: TRBJ2-5
V: TRBV11-3
size: -
D: -
DNA: TGTGCCAGCAGCACGGACACCCTCGAGGAGACCCAGTACTTC
CDR3: CASSTDTLEETQYF

J: TRBJ1-4
V: TRBV20-1
size: -
D: TRBD1
DNA: TGCAGTGCTTGGACAGGAGCAAAACTGTTTTTT
CDR3: CSAWTGAKLFF

J: TRBJ1-6
V: TRBV4-1
size: few
D: -
DNA: TGCGCCAGCAGCCAGGCCGGGGGGGGCCGGTCACCCCTCCACTTT
CDR3: CASSQAGGGRSPLHF

J: TRBJ1-6
V: TRBV5-1
size: -
D: -
DNA: TGCGCCAGCAGCTTGTACCCGGGAAATTCACCCCTCCACTTT
CDR3: CASSLYPGNSPLHF

J: TRBJ2-5
V: TRBV19
size: -
D: -
DNA: TGTGCCAGTAGTATGGGGCAGGGAGAGACCCAGTACTTC
CDR3: CASSMGQGETQYF

J: TRBJ1-2
V: TRBV14
size: -
D: TRBD1
DNA: TGTGCCAGCAGCCACGTAATCCGGACAGGGTTGGACTATGGCTACACCTTC
CDR3: CASSHVIRTGLDYGYTF

J: TRBJ2-4
V: TRBV19
size: once
D: -
DNA: TGTGCCAGTAGTATTGGGGGCGAGTTGGACATTCAGTACTTC
CDR3: CASSIGGELDIQYF

J: TRBJ2-3
V: TRBV20-1
size: few
D: -
DNA: TGCAGTGCTAGGGCCACAGATACGCAGTATTTT
CDR3: CSARATDTQYF

J: TRBJ1-1
V: TRBV20-1
size: -
D: TRBD1
DNA: TGCAGTGCTAGAAAGGACAGGGAAGCTTTCTTT
CDR3: CSARKDREAFF

J: TRBJ2-1
V: TRBV11-3
size: once
D: -
DNA: TGTGCCAGCAGCTTCCAACAGGGAACTGAGCAGTTCTTC
CDR3: CASSFQQGTEQFF

J: TRBJ2-7
V: TRBV3-1/TRBV3-2
size: once
D: TRBD2
DNA: TGTGCCAGCAGCCAAGGTCCCGGGGGGGCGACCTACGAGCAGTACTTC
CDR3: CASSQGPGGATYEQYF

J: TRBJ1-2
V: TRBV12-3/TRBV12-4
size: -
D: -
DNA: TGTGCCAGCAGTTGGCGGGAGAGCTATGGCTACACCTTC
CDR3: CASSWRESYGYTF

J: TRBJ2-5
V: TRBV5-1
size: -
D: -
DNA: TGCGCCAGCAGAATCGCGGGCATACAAGAGACCCAGTACTTC
CDR3: CASRIAGIQETQYF

J: TRBJ1-2
V: TRBV27
size: -
D: -
DNA: TGTGCCAGCAGTTCCCCGACAGCCTATGGCTACACCTTC
CDR3: CASSSPTAYGYTF

J: TRBJ1-2
V: TRBV28
size: -
D: -
DNA: TGTGCCAGCAGTTTGGCGGGGGTCCGCTATGGCTACACCTTC
CDR3: CASSLAGVRYGYTF

J: TRBJ2-2
V: TRBV6-6
size: -
D: TRBD1
DNA: TGTGCCAGCAGTTACCCTCGACAGGGTAGTACCGGGGAGCTGTTTTTT
CDR3: CASSYPRQGSTGELFF

J: TRBJ2-1
V: TRBV4-2
size: -
D: TRBD1
DNA: TGTGCCAGCAGCCAAGACCAGGGGGTAGGTGAGCAGTTCTTC
CDR3: CASSQDQGVGEQFF

J: TRBJ2-5
V: TRBV6-5
size: once
D: TRBD1
DNA: TGTGCCAGCCGCAGGGACAGGGGGCTTGGGGAGACCCAGTACTTC
CDR3: CASRRDRGLGETQYF

J: TRBJ1-5
V: TRBV12-3/TRBV12-4
size: -
D: TRBD1
DNA: TGTGCCAGCAGCCGGGACAGGGATCAGCCCCAGCATTTT
CDR3: CASSRDRDQPQHF

J: TRBJ2-5
V: TRBV28
size: -
D: TRBD2
DNA: TGTGCCAGCAGTTTTCCGGGAGGCCCCCAAGAGACCCAGTACTTC
CDR3: CASSFPGGPQETQYF